The rows below give T cell receptor beta chains drawn from one sample of a study of blood T cell repertoires in COVID-19. TCRdb keeps only in-frame clones here, not all; method: immunoSEQ multiplex PCR. The sample holds tens of thousands of clones, approximately 89% seen once. The sequenced sample consisted of peripheral blood. Source of these receptors: a middle-aged man with active COVID-19. CDR3s leave out the opening cysteine and the closing phenylalanine or tryptophan. The D gene is left open where the match is weak.

j_gene	d_gene	v_gene	CDR3aa
TRBJ1-6	-	TRBV27	ASRLLGVASNSPLH
TRBJ1-1	-	TRBV18	ASSPQFYGSYTEAF
TRBJ1-2	TRBD1	TRBV28	ASSFTGGVVGYT
TRBJ2-7	TRBD2	TRBV7-3	ASSLTSGRNYEQY
TRBJ1-6	TRBD1	TRBV25-1	ASSETGGDSPLH
TRBJ2-1	-	TRBV28	ASSLPLTAGTNEQF
TRBJ1-1	-	TRBV10-3	ASGGWITEAF
TRBJ1-6	TRBD1	TRBV19	ASRNQGALNSPLH
TRBJ2-5	-	TRBV27	ASSLSGVYETQY
TRBJ1-2	-	TRBV6-2/TRBV6-3	ASSYLVYGYT
TRBJ2-3	TRBD1	TRBV2	ASSYRDRGLADTQY
TRBJ2-1	TRBD2	TRBV5-1	ASSSSEREVNEQF
TRBJ2-1	TRBD2	TRBV4-3	ASSQGPGLAIPEQF
TRBJ2-7	-	TRBV7-9	ASRLRESSYEQY
TRBJ2-7	TRBD2	TRBV7-8	ASSFGLAGPSYEQY
TRBJ2-3	-	TRBV24-1	ATSARTLSTDTQY
TRBJ2-1	TRBD2	TRBV7-9	ASSSKVGRIQF
TRBJ1-1	-	TRBV9	ASSWGLKAGGTEAF
TRBJ2-1	-	TRBV6-5	ASSYSDGGAEQF
TRBJ2-3	-	TRBV3-1/TRBV3-2	ASSQASGLGGTDTQY
TRBJ2-4	TRBD2	TRBV3-1/TRBV3-2	ASSQDTGLAGNIQY
TRBJ1-5	-	TRBV7-8	ASSQYRGSNQPQH
TRBJ2-5	-	TRBV28	AATRGGETQY
TRBJ2-3	-	TRBV2	ASSALEAQVTQY
TRBJ1-1	-	TRBV7-9	ASSLVAGNTEAF
TRBJ1-1	TRBD1	TRBV10-3	AISESLRGQGAGTEAF
TRBJ2-3	-	TRBV29-1	SVVPGSTDTQY
TRBJ2-1	-	TRBV28	ASSDTRGQF
TRBJ2-1	-	TRBV28	ASSTSGWNEQF
TRBJ2-3	TRBD1	TRBV28	ASSPQGGTDTQY
TRBJ2-3	TRBD2	TRBV19	ASSMTSGGITDTQY
TRBJ1-2	-	TRBV5-1	ASSLMVSGYGYT
TRBJ1-2	-	TRBV5-1	ASSLVGGLNYGYT
TRBJ2-3	-	TRBV12-3/TRBV12-4	ASSRQKADTQY
TRBJ1-5	TRBD1	TRBV28	ASSRIWTGYDQPQH
TRBJ2-1	-	TRBV5-1	ASSIDTSSYNEQF
TRBJ1-5	TRBD1	TRBV27	ASSRQGLNQPQH
TRBJ1-2	-	TRBV6-5	ASSYSEQGTDGYT
TRBJ1-1	TRBD1	TRBV29-1	SAGQGWGMNTEAF
TRBJ1-5	-	TRBV7-2	ASSSAGGNQPQH
TRBJ1-1	-	TRBV5-1	ASSETGRETEAF
TRBJ1-3	-	TRBV9	ASSVGGNTIY